Below, 29 T cell receptor beta chains from the same sample are listed, as sequenced in a study of blood T cell repertoires in COVID-19. Produced via immunoSEQ multiplex PCR; TCRdb's table is partial and in-frame only. The table includes some 300,000 clones, 88% detected once. The sequenced material came from PBMCs or T cells enriched from blood (not recorded which). These TCRs come from a woman in her 30s who had recovered from COVID-19.

The J gene is TRBJ1-3, the V gene TRBV4-1; D perhaps matches TRBD1 (5 bases). CDR1 and CDR2 (germline): MGHRA, YSYEKL. V was clipped by 0 bases and J by 0 bases, with 15 bases between them. The CDR3 contains 18 residues. The CDR3 bases are TGCGCCAGCAGCCAAGACGGCCCAGGGTTCGGCTCTGGAAACACCATATATTTT. It codes for CASSQDGPGFGSGNTIYF.

This clone was counted once. The chain combines TRBV28 with TRBJ1-2, with a weak D call TRBD1 (5 bases). Germline lookup yields CDR1 MDHEN and CDR2 SYDVKM. V lost 1 base to trimming and J lost 5 bases, with 17 bases between them. This CDR3 spans 16 amino acids. The CDR3 DNA is TGTGCCAGCAGTTTATTGGGATCGCCAGGGTCTTATGGCTACACCTTC. Protein sequence: CASSLLGSPGSYGYTF.

The chain couples TRBV9 to TRBJ2-1; the match to TRBD1 covers 9 bases. Germline V gene sequence: CDR1 SGDLS, CDR2 YYNGEE. The trim removed 8 bases at V and 13 bases at J, leaving 7 bases unmatched. The CDR3 is 11 residues long. CDR3 residues: CASGTGIDQFF. As DNA, the CDR3 is TGTGCCAGTGGGACAGGGATCGACCAGTTCTTC.

The chain is built from TRBV11-2 and TRBJ1-4; 8 nucleotides match TRBD1. CDR1 is SGHAT and CDR2 is FQNNGV in the germline V gene. With V trimmed by 1 base and J by 8 bases, 0 bases remained unmatched. The CDR3 spans 13 residues. CDR3 sequence reads: CASSLGQGEKLFF. In nucleotides, the CDR3 is TGTGCCAGCAGCTTAGGACAGGGGGAAAAACTGTTTTTT.

The chain recombines TRBV5-3 with TRBJ1-5; D is possibly TRBD1 (6 bases). TRBV5-3 is an ORF, and what it does is uncertain. Deletions cut 4 bases from V and 8 bases from J, with 25 bases between. The CDR3 extends over 17 amino acids. CDR3 region: CARSLGTPRAPKEPQHF. CDR3 DNA sequence: TGTGCCAGAAGCCTAGGGACACCACGGGCGCCCAAGGAGCCCCAGCATTTT.

This clone was detected once. The chain employs TRBV3-1 (or the pseudogene TRBV3-2) and TRBJ2-1; TRBD2 matches at 7 bases. Trimming at V came to 6 bases and at J to 7 bases, leaving 9 bases not matched to a gene. The CDR3 totals 14 residues. CDR1 and CDR2 from the germline V gene are LGHDT and YNNKEL (reference sequence). The CDR3 loop is CASRGSGTHNEQFF. The CDR3 bases are TGTGCCAGCAGGGGGAGCGGGACCCATAATGAGCAGTTCTTC.

This chain uses TRBV28 with TRBJ2-3; 11 bases match TRBD1. Germline values: CDR1 MDHEN, CDR2 SYDVKM. Trimming took 5 bases from V and 2 from J; bases not matched to a gene: 9. The CDR3 sequence is 17 residues long. CDR3 protein: CASSQPGQGAVTDTQYF. The CDR3, as DNA: TGTGCCAGCAGTCAACCCGGACAGGGGGCCGTCACAGATACGCAGTATTTT.

This chain joins TRBV7-2 and TRBJ2-7; tentative D call: TRBD2 (5 bases). CDR3 length: 15 amino acids. The V end was cut by 6 bases, the J end by 3 bases, with 18 bases between. Germline CDR1 reads SGHTA; CDR2 reads FQGNSA. The DNA for the CDR3 is TGTGCCAGCAGTTATCCGGGATCTCCTCACTACGAGCAGTACTTC. Translated, it gives CASSYPGSPHYEQYF.

The genes are TRBV7-2 and TRBJ1-1; TRBD1 might be the D (5 bases). The CDR3 is made up of 15 amino acids. Trimming took off 6 bases at V and 3 bases at J, with 17 bases between the two ends. Germline V gives CDR1 SGHTA, CDR2 FQGNSA. The CDR3 sequence: CASRALTGGHTEAFF. In DNA form, the CDR3 reads TGTGCCAGCAGGGCCCTTACGGGGGGTCACACTGAAGCTTTCTTT.

The sample holds many counts of this clone. The chain links TRBV5-1 to TRBJ2-2; D possibly corresponds to TRBD1 (5 bases). Per the germline V gene, CDR1 is SGHRS and CDR2 is YFSETQ. This CDR3 is built from 15 residues. V was shortened by 0 bases and J by 0 bases, with 6 bases between the two germline ends. CDR3 bases: TGCGCCAGCAGCTTGGGACAGCCGAACACCGGGGAGCTGTTTTTT. As protein: CASSLGQPNTGELFF.

V and J are TRBV2 and TRBJ2-7; D gene uncertain. CDR3 length: 13 amino acids. The germline V gene has CDR1 SNHLY and CDR2 FYNNEI. V was cut by 1 base and J by 4 bases, with 8 bases left in between. DNA for the CDR3: TGTGCCAGCAGTGAAGGAAACTTGTACGAGCAGTACTTC. Translating gives CASSEGNLYEQYF.

The gene calls are TRBV27 and TRBJ2-5; tentative D call: TRBD2 (6 bases). The length of the CDR3 is 16 residues. V shed 5 bases and J shed 4 bases, with 20 bases lying between them. Germline V CDR1 and CDR2: MNHEY, SMNVEV (reference sequence). CDR3 in DNA: TGTGCCAGCAGTCCCTTGTTGCGGGGAGGTCCAGAGACCCAGTACTTC. It specifies CASSPLLRGGPETQYF.

J is TRBJ2-2 and V is TRBV7-9; the match to TRBD2 covers 7 bases. CDR1 is SEHNR, CDR2 FQNEAQ, per germline (reference sequence). The CDR3 is 15 amino acids. The ends lost 2 bases at V and 5 bases at J; junction bases unmatched: 5. The CDR3 region is CASSLRGEGTGELFF. DNA of the CDR3: TGTGCCAGCAGCTTACGGGGGGAAGGTACCGGGGAGCTGTTTTTT.

CDR3 coding DNA: TGTGCCTGGAGTGTACGTCAGCGGGAGGAAGAGGAGTACTTC. Its protein product is CAWSVRQREEEEYF. The V call is TRBV30, the J call TRBJ2-7; TRBD2 matches 9 bases. This CDR3 has 14 residues. Germline V lookup: CDR1 GTSNPN, CDR2 SVGIG (reference sequence). V was pared by 0 bases and J by 11 bases, with 11 bases of the junction left unmatched.

The chain recombines TRBV7-3 with TRBJ1-6; a weak D match, TRBD1 (5 bases). Looked up from germline, CDR1 is SGHTA and CDR2 is FQGTGA. CDR3 length: 15 residues. Trimming left V 0 bases short and J 10 bases short, with 13 bases between. Written as DNA, the CDR3 is TGTGCCAGCAGCTTAACAGGGGTGGCGGAATCACCCCTCCACTTT. Amino acids: CASSLTGVAESPLHF.

This CDR3 reads CASSLQANSPLHF. DNA of the CDR3: TGTGCCAGCAGTTTACAGGCTAATTCACCCCTCCACTTT. The chain recombines TRBV27 with TRBJ1-6; D is uncertain. The CDR3 runs to 13 residues. Germline values: CDR1 MNHEY, CDR2 SMNVEV (reference sequence). V was pared by 2 bases and J by 6 bases, with 5 bases between.

J is TRBJ1-1 and V is TRBV12-2; no DNA check was done on the table's D call, TRBD1. TRBV12-2 represents a pseudogene. The CDR3 totals 19 residues. CDR3 bases: TGTGCAAGTCGCTCGTTACAGGAGACCTACCGGGTGGTGAACACTGAAGCTTTCTTT. Its translation is CASRSLQETYRVVNTEAFF.

J is TRBJ1-4 and V is TRBV28; D not certain. V gave up 1 base and J gave up 8 bases, with 8 bases separating them. CDR3 length equals 13 residues. CDR1 MDHEN and CDR2 SYDVKM come from the germline V gene. The CDR3 bases are TGTGCCAGCAGTTTATTGTCGGGGGAAAAACTGTTTTTT. Residues: CASSLLSGEKLFF.

The chain carries TRBV7-8 and TRBJ2-1, with D possibly matching TRBD2 (5 bases). CDR1 is SGHVS, CDR2 FQNEAQ, per germline. The CDR3 is made up of 15 amino acids. Trimming took 5 bases from V and 0 from J, leaving 11 bases between them. The CDR3: CASSPSISSYNEQFF. In DNA form, the CDR3 reads TGTGCCAGCAGCCCTAGCATCTCCTCCTACAATGAGCAGTTCTTC.

This rearrangement joins TRBV29-1 to TRBJ2-5, with 7 bases identical to TRBD2. This CDR3 is built from 13 residues. Losses at the gene ends were 2 bases for V and 1 base for J; bases not matched to a gene: 1. The germline V gene has CDR1 SQVTM and CDR2 ANQGSEA. CDR3 region: CSVELAAQETQYF. CDR3 sequence (DNA): TGCAGCGTTGAACTAGCGGCCCAAGAGACCCAGTACTTC.

The rearrangement links TRBV18 to TRBJ2-7; TRBD2 aligns across 12 bases. From germline, CDR1 is KGHSH and CDR2 LQKENI. CDR3 length: 18 residues. The V gene end was trimmed by 6 bases and the J gene end by 0 bases; junction bases not matched to a gene: 12. CDR3: CASSPERTSGVSSYEQYF. Written as DNA, the CDR3 is TGTGCCAGCTCCCCAGAGAGGACTAGCGGGGTCAGCTCCTACGAGCAGTACTTC.

The CDR3 DNA is TGTGCCAGCAGCTCTGTCCGGGGCGAGCAGTACTTC. Encoded protein: CASSSVRGEQYF. The chain links TRBV7-9 to TRBJ2-7, with D tentatively TRBD2 (5 bases). Germline V lookup: CDR1 SEHNR, CDR2 FQNEAQ (reference sequence). V lost 4 bases and J 6 bases, leaving 10 bases between the germline ends. The CDR3 is 12 amino acids. Drawing the rest from reference TRBV7-9 and TRBJ2-7, the complete variable domain is DTGVSQNPRHKITKRGQNVTFRCDPISEHNRLYWYRQTLGQGPEFLTYFQNEAQLEKSRLLSDRFSAERPKGSFSTLEIQRTEQGDSAMYLCASSSVRGEQYFGPGTRLTVT.

This sequence joins TRBV5-6 and TRBJ1-2, with TRBD1 identical over 12 bases. Germline V gives CDR1 SGHDT, CDR2 YYEEEE. The CDR3 covers 14 residues. V gave up 4 bases and J gave up 8 bases; unmatched junction bases: 6. CDR3 in DNA: TGTGCCAGCAGCAAGGGACAGGGGGCGGGAGGCTACACCTTC. Amino acids: CASSKGQGAGGYTF.

This clone was recorded only once. The chain combines TRBV2 with TRBJ2-7; D is perhaps TRBD2 (6 bases). The CDR3 is made up of 11 amino acids. The V gene's germline CDR1 is SNHLY and CDR2 FYNNEI. V was cut by 10 bases and J by 6 bases, with 13 bases left in between. The CDR3 protein is CATVTRGEQYF. The CDR3 DNA reads as TGTGCCACCGTGACTAGGGGCGAGCAGTACTTC.

This clone has more than one count but fewer than ten. The chain couples TRBV5-1 to TRBJ2-1; 11 bases are shared with TRBD2. V shed 7 bases and J 5 bases; nucleotides not matched to a gene: 11. The CDR3 covers 16 residues. Germline CDR1 reads SGHRS; CDR2 reads YFSETQ. The CDR3 is CASRWGPGLADNEQFF. The CDR3 nucleotides read TGCGCCAGCCGTTGGGGACCGGGACTAGCGGACAATGAGCAGTTCTTC. Together with reference TRBV5-1 and TRBJ2-1, the CDR3 gives the full variable domain: KAGVTQTPRYLIKTRGQQVTLSCSPISGHRSVSWYQQTPGQGLQFLFEYFSETQRNKGNFPGRFSGRQFSNSRSEMNVSTLELGDSALYLCASRWGPGLADNEQFFGPGTRLTVL.

The chain recombines TRBV10-2 with TRBJ2-1; 13 nucleotides agree with TRBD2. The CDR3 consists of 16 residues. V trimming: 1 base; J trimming: 6 bases; junction bases outside the gene matches: 3. CDR1 and CDR2 (germline): WSHSY, SAAADI. The CDR3 bases are TGCGCCAGCAGTGAGTTACTAGCGGGAGGGGGCAATGAGCAGTTCTTC. It is translated as CASSELLAGGGNEQFF.

The chain uses TRBV13 and TRBJ2-7; possible D gene TRBD1, 5 bases. The germline V gene encodes CDR1 PRHDT and CDR2 FYEKMQ (reference sequence). The CDR3 extends over 15 amino acids. Deletions cut 2 bases from V and 0 bases from J, with 11 bases between. CDR3 in amino acids: CASSLSRGSSYEQYF. CDR3 in DNA: TGTGCCAGCAGCTTAAGTAGGGGCAGCTCCTACGAGCAGTACTTC. The full variable domain, in which reference TRBV13 and TRBJ2-7 provide the parts outside the CDR3, is AAGVIQSPRHLIKEKRETATLKCYPIPRHDTVYWYQQGPGQDPQFLISFYEKMQSDKGSIPDRFSAQQFSDYHSELNMSSLELGDSALYFCASSLSRGSSYEQYFGPGTRLTVT.

The J gene is TRBJ1-2, the V gene TRBV20-1; D unclear. This CDR3 has 14 amino acids. The germline V gene encodes CDR1 DFQATT and CDR2 SNEGSKA (reference sequence). The V and J ends lost 3 bases and 1 base respectively, with 12 bases between them. The CDR3 reads CSASRSELNYGYTF. The DNA of the CDR3 is TGCAGTGCTAGTCGAAGTGAACTTAACTATGGCTACACCTTC.

The rearrangement joins TRBV6-6 to TRBJ1-6; D gene uncertain. Trimming left V 7 bases short and J 4 bases short, with 11 bases between. Germline V gene lookup returns CDR1 MNHNY and CDR2 SVGAGI (reference sequence). The CDR3 spans 14 residues. CDR3 in DNA: TGTGCCAGCACCTTCCAGTCGTATAATTCACCCCTCCACTTT. This sequence encodes CASTFQSYNSPLHF.